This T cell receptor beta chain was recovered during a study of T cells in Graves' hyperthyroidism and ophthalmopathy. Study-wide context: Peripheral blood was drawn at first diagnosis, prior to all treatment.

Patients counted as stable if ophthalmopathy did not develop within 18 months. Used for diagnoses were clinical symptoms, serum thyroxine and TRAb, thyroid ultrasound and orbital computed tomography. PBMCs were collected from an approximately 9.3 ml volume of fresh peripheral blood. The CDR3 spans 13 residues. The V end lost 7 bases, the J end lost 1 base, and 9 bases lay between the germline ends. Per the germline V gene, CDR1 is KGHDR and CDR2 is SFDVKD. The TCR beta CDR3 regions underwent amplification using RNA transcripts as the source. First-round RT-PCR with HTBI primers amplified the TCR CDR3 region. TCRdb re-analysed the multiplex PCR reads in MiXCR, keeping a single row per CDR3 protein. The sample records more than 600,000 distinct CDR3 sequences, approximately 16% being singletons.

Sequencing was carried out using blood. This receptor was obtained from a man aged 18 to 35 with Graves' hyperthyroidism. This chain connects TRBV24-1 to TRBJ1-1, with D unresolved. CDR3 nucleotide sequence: TGTGCCACCAGAAACCCCGGGAACACTGAAGCTTTCTTT. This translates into CATRNPGNTEAFF.